The rows below give T cell receptor beta chains drawn from one sample of a study of CD8+ T cells in alopecia areata. Sequencing used immunoSEQ multiplex PCR; TCRdb keeps in-frame clones, though not all of them. The sample shows 150,000 to 200,000 clones, 64% of them seen only once. The sequencing used CD4+ T cells sorted from blood, collected between weeks 49 and 50, from a patient treated with tofacitinib. These receptors came from a human donor with alopecia areata. The CDR3 runs from the conserved cysteine through the conserved F or W. D genes are given only for firm matches. The size of a clone is reported for some rows only, either as once, few or many, or as a class for expanded clones.

size,J,D,V,CDR3,DNA
NA,TRBJ2-1,TRBD1,TRBV29-1,CSVSGGRDNEQFF,TGCAGCGTTTCAGGGGGTCGGGACAATGAGCAGTTCTTC
NA,TRBJ2-1,NA,TRBV30,CAWSVGGLNEQFF,TGTGCCTGGAGTGTAGGGGGTTTAAATGAGCAGTTCTTC
NA,TRBJ1-1,NA,TRBV4-3,CASSQVTGVAGTEAFF,TGCGCCAGCAGCCAAGTAACGGGGGTGGCAGGAACTGAAGCTTTCTTT
NA,TRBJ2-1,TRBD1,TRBV25-1,CASSEWGQGADNEQFF,TGTGCCAGCAGTGAATGGGGACAGGGGGCGGACAATGAGCAGTTCTTC
NA,TRBJ2-3,TRBD2,TRBV29-1,CSVGRTSGGTDTQYF,TGCAGCGTCGGCCGGACTAGCGGGGGGACAGATACGCAGTATTTT
NA,TRBJ2-3,NA,TRBV4-2,CASSQDRGDTQYF,TGTGCCAGCAGCCAAGATAGAGGGGATACGCAGTATTTT
once,TRBJ2-2,NA,TRBV4-3,CASKDTNTGELFF,TGCGCCAGCAAGGACACGAACACCGGGGAGCTGTTTTTT
NA,TRBJ1-2,NA,TRBV13,CASSFQKGLNYGYTF,TGTGCCAGCAGCTTTCAAAAGGGTTTAAACTATGGCTACACCTTC
few,TRBJ2-5,NA,TRBV7-3,CASSLVSKETQYF,TGTGCCAGCAGCTTAGTGTCGAAAGAGACCCAGTACTTC
NA,TRBJ1-1,NA,TRBV29-1,CSAGGWFTEAFF,TGCAGCGCCGGGGGGTGGTTCACTGAAGCTTTCTTT
NA,TRBJ1-2,NA,TRBV5-1,CASSFGPDYGYTF,TGCGCCAGCAGCTTCGGGCCAGACTATGGCTACACCTTC
few,TRBJ2-3,NA,TRBV5-1,CASSLRGVERDTQYF,TGCGCCAGCAGCTTGCGCGGGGTCGAACGGGATACGCAGTATTTT
NA,TRBJ1-2,NA,TRBV2,CASRTLTNYGYTF,TGTGCCAGCAGGACCCTGACTAACTATGGCTACACCTTC
NA,TRBJ1-1,TRBD1,TRBV30,CAWSPGTAGGSNEAFF,TGTGCCTGGAGTCCCGGGACAGCGGGTGGAAGTAATGAAGCTTTCTTT
NA,TRBJ1-1,NA,TRBV5-1,CASSSRPTNTEAFF,TGCGCCAGCAGCAGTAGACCGACGAACACTGAAGCTTTCTTT
few,TRBJ2-7,NA,TRBV29-1,CSVAPGHSEQYF,TGCAGCGTTGCCCCGGGACACAGCGAGCAGTACTTC
NA,TRBJ2-7,NA,TRBV15,CATSRDGPAREQYF,TGTGCCACCAGCAGAGATGGACCAGCTCGGGAGCAGTACTTC
NA,TRBJ1-6,TRBD1,TRBV5-1,CASSRDRPYNSPLHF,TGCGCCAGCAGCCGGGACAGGCCCTATAATTCACCCCTCCACTTT
many,TRBJ2-2,NA,TRBV14,CASSRDIGGELFF,TGTGCCAGCAGCCGGGACATCGGCGGGGAGCTGTTTTTT
NA,TRBJ2-4,TRBD2,TRBV30,CACRGGDAGNIQYF,TGTGCCTGTCGTGGGGGGGATGCCGGGAACATTCAGTACTTC
NA,TRBJ2-2,NA,TRBV10-3,CAISDGGGLNTGELFF,TGTGCCATCAGTGATGGAGGGGGCCTCAACACCGGGGAGCTGTTTTTT
NA,TRBJ1-6,NA,TRBV18,CASSPLRRQDSPLHF,TGTGCCAGCTCACCGTTGAGGCGACAAGATTCACCCCTCCACTTT
NA,TRBJ1-2,TRBD1,TRBV6-5,CASSYLPGTGDGYTF,TGTGCCAGCAGTTACCTTCCGGGGACAGGGGATGGCTACACCTTC
NA,TRBJ2-3,NA,TRBV7-2,CASSPGDYTDTQYF,TGTGCCAGCAGCCCCGGGGATTACACAGATACGCAGTATTTT
NA,TRBJ1-4,NA,TRBV6-1,CASSETRATNEKLFF,TGTGCCAGCAGTGAAACGCGAGCAACTAATGAAAAACTGTTTTTT
few,TRBJ1-1,NA,TRBV7-9,CASFNYTEAFF,TGTGCCAGCTTCAACTACACTGAAGCTTTCTTT
NA,TRBJ1-1,NA,TRBV6-5,CASSSFGEAFF,TGTGCCAGCAGTTCCTTCGGGGAAGCTTTCTTT